This TCR beta chain was captured by sequencing in a study of CD4+ T cells in melanoma. Overall study results and limits: In melanoma, neoantigen-specific CD4+ T cells reportedly differed in differentiation state. A reported correlation linked neoantigen-specific CD4+ T cells to CD8+, macrophage and B cell function.

For this clone: As yet, its antigen is unknown.

Produced via immunoSEQ multiplex PCR; TCRdb's table is partial and in-frame only. This table has almost 15,000 clones, less than 70% appearing once. Trimming removed 3 bases at V and 7 bases at J, with 6 bases between. Germline CDR1 SGHTA, CDR2 FQGNSA. The CDR3 is made up of 12 amino acids. This chain joins TRBV7-2 and TRBJ1-4; D is undetermined. The TCR comes from a human donor with melanoma. The specimen sequenced was cells from a culture (not recorded whether cultured in vitro). CDR3 amino acids: CASSFRSEKLFF. CDR3 nucleotides: TGTGCCAGCAGCTTCCGTAGTGAAAAACTGTTTTTT.